Below, 10 T cell receptor beta chains from the same sample are listed, as sequenced in a study of shared clonotypes between healthy human individuals. Naive CD8 cells comprised CD45RO-negative, CCR7-positively selected cells, excluding terminally differentiated effector memory CD45RA+ cells. Sequencing used immunoSEQ multiplex PCR; TCRdb keeps in-frame clones, though not all of them. The table lists around 2,000,000 clones, about 95% of them singletons. The sample comprised naive CD8+ T cells sorted from blood. The receptors were gathered from a man aged 18 to 29 in good health.

This clone came up once. The rearrangement joins TRBV27 to TRBJ2-4; D may be TRBD1 (6 bases). Germline CDR1 and CDR2: MNHEY and SMNVEV (reference sequence). CDR3 length: 15 amino acids. The V end was cut by 6 bases, the J end by 3 bases, with 15 bases between. In DNA form, the CDR3 reads TGTGCCAGCAGCAGCCTCGGACAGAGCAAAAACATTCAGTACTTC. It translates to CASSSLGQSKNIQYF.

This chain links TRBV6-5 with TRBJ2-2; no clear D. V lost 5 bases and J 2 bases, leaving 6 bases between the germline ends. CDR3 length: 13 amino acids. Germline V gene sequence: CDR1 MNHEY, CDR2 SVGAGI. CDR3 DNA: TGTGCCAGCAGTACCGTTAACACCGGGGAGCTGTTTTTT. Its translation is CASSTVNTGELFF.

The rearrangement links TRBV7-9 to TRBJ2-7; TRBD2 matches at 9 bases. CDR3 length: 15 amino acids. V dropped 2 bases and J dropped 2; count of bases not matched to a gene: 4. CDR1 SEHNR and CDR2 FQNEAQ come from the germline V gene (reference sequence). As DNA, the CDR3 is TGTGCCAGCAGCTTAAGCGGGGGGAAGCCCTACGAGCAGTACTTC. Protein product: CASSLSGGKPYEQYF.

Only one count was recorded for this clone. The chain uses TRBV7-2 and TRBJ2-7, with 8 nucleotides matching TRBD1. V dropped 5 bases and J dropped 3; count of bases not matched to a gene: 3. Germline CDR1 is SGHTA and CDR2 is FQGNSA. The CDR3 sequence is 13 residues long. The CDR3 DNA reads as TGTGCCAGCAGCGATACAGGGGGCTACGAGCAGTACTTC. This translates into CASSDTGGYEQYF.

The chain links TRBV7-9 to TRBJ2-1; D is ambiguous. Deletions cut 1 base from V and 13 bases from J, with 8 bases between. This CDR3 has 11 amino acids. Per the germline V gene, CDR1 is SEHNR and CDR2 is FQNEAQ (reference sequence). CDR3 amino acids: CASSLGGYQFF. DNA for the CDR3: TGTGCCAGCAGCTTAGGCGGTTATCAGTTCTTC.

V usage is TRBV28 and J usage is TRBJ2-3, with 7 bases matching TRBD1. Germline assignment: CDR1 MDHEN and CDR2 SYDVKM. CDR3 length equals 14 residues. J gave up 4 bases and V 8 bases, and 9 bases lay outside the gene matches. In nucleotides, the CDR3 is TGTGCCAGCTCCACGAGGGGGCTCGCAGATACGCAGTATTTT. This codes for CASSTRGLADTQYF.

The gene calls are TRBV13 and TRBJ1-2, with a weak D call TRBD1 (6 bases). CDR1 and CDR2 (germline): PRHDT, FYEKMQ (reference sequence). CDR3 length equals 19 residues. Between the trimmed V and J ends, which lost 0 bases and 8 bases, there was a span of 28 bases. CDR3 protein: CASSLGQGLHSPEDGGYTF. The CDR3 region has the DNA TGTGCCAGCAGCTTAGGACAGGGCCTCCACTCGCCAGAGGACGGAGGCTACACCTTC.

This chain joins TRBV28 and TRBJ2-1, with D perhaps matching TRBD2 (6 bases). The CDR3 spans 14 residues. Deletions cut 6 bases from V and 4 bases from J, with 13 bases between. Per germline, CDR1 MDHEN and CDR2 SYDVKM. The CDR3 loop is CASSPTSIYNEQFF. CDR3 in DNA: TGTGCCAGCAGCCCGACTAGTATTTACAATGAGCAGTTCTTC.

With regard to this clone: At one boundary the junction diverges from the germline segment, which might be a read error. V and J are TRBV7-9 and TRBJ1-4, with 7 positions matching TRBD1. Germline values: CDR1 SEHNR, CDR2 FQNEAQ (reference sequence). The CDR3 consists of 16 residues. CDR3 in amino acids: CASSSESGTAPSGLIF. CDR3 sequence (DNA): TGTGCCAGCAGCTCGGAGAGCGGGACAGCCCCTTCGGGGTTGATTTTT.

With respect to this clone: Distinct nucleotide sequences in the sample also encode this CDR3. This CDR3 is CASSGGTGSSYEQYF. The CDR3 coding sequence is TGTGCCAGCAGCGGGGGGACAGGGAGCTCCTACGAGCAGTACTTC. The gene calls are TRBV9 and TRBJ2-7; 9 positions match TRBD1. The germline V gene has CDR1 SGDLS and CDR2 YYNGEE. The CDR3 runs to 15 residues. V shed 3 bases, J shed 0 bases, and the junction held 4 bases outside the gene matches.